What follows are 5 T cell receptor beta chains derived from one specimen sequenced in a study of blood T cell repertoires in COVID-19. Measured with immunoSEQ multiplex PCR; TCRdb has only the in-frame clones, and not every one. There are about 37,000 clones in the sample; 70% to 90% occur only once, and about 11% lies in the top ten. The material sequenced was peripheral blood. The receptor set was obtained from a man aged 55 to 70 with active COVID-19.

This clone has only a few counts. A junction boundary mismatches the germline segment, possibly from a read error. The chain has TRBV7-7 and TRBJ1-5; a weak D match, TRBD1 (5 bases). Germline lookup yields CDR1 SSHAT and CDR2 FNYEAQ (reference sequence). CDR3 length equals 13 residues. CDR3 coding DNA: TGTGCTAGCAGCTTAGACAGAAATCAGCCCCAGCATTTT. Translating gives CASSLDRNQPQHF.

The chain couples TRBV7-2 to TRBJ1-1; D possibly corresponds to TRBD1 (5 bases). The germline CDR1 and CDR2 sequences are SGHTA and FQGNSA. Trimming shortened V by 6 bases and J by 3 bases, and 17 bases separated the two germline ends. The CDR3 sequence is 15 residues long. The CDR3 reads CASRYRAGSDTEAFF. CDR3 coding DNA: TGTGCCAGCAGATATAGGGCAGGGTCCGACACTGAAGCTTTCTTT.

The chain uses TRBV25-1 and TRBJ1-1; no clear D gene. The V gene's germline CDR1 is MGHDK and CDR2 SYGVNS. V was shortened by 5 bases and J by 5 bases, with 12 bases between the two germline ends. The CDR3 sequence is 13 residues long. The CDR3 DNA reads as TGTGCCAGCAGTTCTTACCGGGGTACTGAAGCTTTCTTT. This sequence encodes CASSSYRGTEAFF.

The chain joins TRBV5-1 to TRBJ2-2; 7 bases map to TRBD2. In germline, CDR1 is SGHRS, CDR2 YFSETQ. Trimming cost V 5 bases and J 6 bases; bases outside gene matches: 7. This CDR3 has 14 amino acids. The chain's CDR3 is CASSSTAGSGELFF. CDR3 in DNA: TGCGCCAGCAGTTCGACAGCGGGGTCCGGGGAGCTGTTTTTT.

The CDR3 region is CASSLTTSGDTQYF. The DNA for the CDR3 is TGTGCCAGCAGCTTAACGACTAGCGGAGATACGCAGTATTTT. The chain couples TRBV7-6 to TRBJ2-3; 9 nucleotides agree with TRBD2. Germline CDR1 is SGHVS and CDR2 is FNYEAQ. The CDR3 contains 14 residues. V shed 2 bases and J 5 bases; nucleotides not matched to a gene: 2.